The 14 T cell receptor beta chains below were found in one sample sequenced in a study of T cells in Graves' hyperthyroidism and ophthalmopathy. Researchers amplified the TCR beta CDR3 regions from RNA transcripts. The HTBI primer set drove a first-round RT-PCR of the TCR CDR3. One entry per CDR3 protein results from TCRdb running MiXCR on the multiplex PCR reads. The profile covers under 750,000 distinct CDR3 sequences, with approximately 19% appearing a single time and 16% taken by the ten largest. The sequencing sample was made of blood. The receptors derive from a woman aged 45 to 65 with Graves' hyperthyroidism that later progressed to Graves' ophthalmopathy.

This clonotype has a count of ten or more. The gene calls are TRBV30 and TRBJ1-4; D not resolved. CDR1 and CDR2 (germline): GTSNPN, SVGIG (reference sequence). The length of the CDR3 is 12 residues. V lost 3 bases and J 9 bases, leaving 11 bases between the germline ends. Written as DNA, the CDR3 is TGTGCCTGGAGGTGGGATTCGCAAAAACTGTTTTTT. Its protein is CAWRWDSQKLFF. The complete variable domain, with remaining parts taken from reference TRBV30 and TRBJ1-4, reads SQTIHQWPATLVQPVGSPLSLECTVEGTSNPNLYWYRQAAGRGLQLLFYSVGIGQISSEVPQNLSASRPQDRQFILSSKKLLLSDSGFYLCAWRWDSQKLFFGSGTQLSVL.

The V and J genes are TRBV7-3 and TRBJ2-3, with D maybe TRBD1 (5 bases). Trimming took off 2 bases at V and 2 bases at J, with 11 bases between the two ends. Germline values: CDR1 SGHTA, CDR2 FQGTGA. This CDR3 is 15 amino acids long. The CDR3 coding sequence is TGTGCCAGCAGCTTAGCGTCGGACAACACAGATACGCAGTATTTT. It encodes CASSLASDNTDTQYF.

The rearrangement joins TRBV5-6 to TRBJ1-6; D gene uncertain. V lost 4 bases, J lost 14 bases, and 19 bases lay in between. CDR3 size: 14 residues. In germline, CDR1 is SGHDT, CDR2 YYEEEE. Here the CDR3 reads CASSLEGVPLTLHF. For the CDR3, the DNA is TGTGCCAGCAGCCTAGAGGGAGTCCCTTTAACCCTCCACTTT. The full variable domain, in which reference TRBV5-6 and TRBJ1-6 provide the parts outside the CDR3, is DAGVTQSPTHLIKTRGQQVTLRCSPKSGHDTVSWYQQALGQGPQFIFQYYEEEERQRGNFPDRFSGHQFPNYSSELNVNALLLGDSALYLCASSLEGVPLTLHFGNGTRLTVT.

This clonotype was found many times. V is TRBV27 and J is TRBJ1-2; 7 bases align to TRBD1. This CDR3 region has 13 residues. Germline-derived CDR1 and CDR2 are MNHEY and SMNVEV (reference sequence). V gave up 3 bases and J gave up 5 bases; unmatched junction bases: 3. CDR3 nucleotide sequence: TGTGCCAGCAGTTTCGGGACAGCATATGGCTACACCTTC. This sequence encodes CASSFGTAYGYTF.

This clonotype was observed a handful of times. The V call is TRBV6-1, the J call TRBJ1-1, with TRBD1 identical over 9 bases. From germline, CDR1 is MNHNS and CDR2 SASEGT. The CDR3 covers 12 residues. J was trimmed by 12 bases and V by 7 bases; bases with no gene match: 9. The CDR3 loop reads CASKLPGQGSFF. CDR3 nucleotide sequence: TGTGCCAGCAAATTACCGGGACAGGGATCTTTCTTT.

The CDR3 nucleotides are TGCAGTGCTAGGAGAAACTATGGCTACACCTTC. This codes for CSARRNYGYTF. V is TRBV20-1 and J is TRBJ1-2; unclear D gene. The V and J ends lost 3 bases and 2 bases respectively, with 4 bases between them. Germline V gene sequence: CDR1 DFQATT, CDR2 SNEGSKA (reference sequence). This CDR3 contains 11 residues.

The rearrangement uses TRBV3-1 and TRBJ2-3; D is unresolved. Trimming pared 0 bases from V and 4 bases from J, leaving 14 bases between. The CDR3 runs 16 residues. Per the germline V gene, CDR1 is LGHDT and CDR2 is YNNKEL (reference sequence). DNA of the CDR3: TGTGCCAGCAGCCAAGATTTAAGCACCCGCGCAGATACGCAGTATTTT. Its translation is CASSQDLSTRADTQYF.

This clonotype showed up many times. This chain joins TRBV11-2 and TRBJ2-1; no definite D call. The V end was cut by 3 bases, the J end by 0 bases, with 9 bases between. Germline CDR1 and CDR2: SGHAT and FQNNGV. The CDR3 length is 15 residues. CDR3 protein: CASSFVGSSYNEQFF. CDR3 in DNA: TGTGCCAGCAGCTTTGTGGGTAGCTCCTACAATGAGCAGTTCTTC.

Many counts were recorded for this clonotype. This chain uses TRBV7-9 with TRBJ2-1, with D uncertain. With 0 bases removed from V and 0 bases from J, the gap between germline ends came to 6 bases. Germline CDR1 SEHNR, CDR2 FQNEAQ (reference sequence). The CDR3 loop spans 15 amino acids. CDR3: CASSLAVSSYNEQFF. The CDR3 DNA sequence: TGTGCCAGCAGCTTAGCGGTCAGCTCCTACAATGAGCAGTTCTTC.

This clonotype was recorded many times. The CDR3 sequence is CASSQVGFYGYTF. CDR3 DNA: TGTGCCAGCAGCCAAGTGGGGTTCTATGGCTACACCTTC. The chain recombines TRBV3-1 with TRBJ1-2; D gene uncertain. The V gene lost 1 base and the J gene lost 4 bases, with 7 bases spanning the gap. The germline CDR1 and CDR2 sequences are LGHDT and YNNKEL (reference sequence). The CDR3 runs to 13 residues.

The gene calls are TRBV2 and TRBJ1-5, with D possibly matching TRBD1 (5 bases). Germline V lookup: CDR1 SNHLY, CDR2 FYNNEI. CDR3 length: 15 residues. The V and J ends lost 6 bases and 2 bases respectively, with 14 bases between them. CDR3 in DNA: TGTGCCAGCAGCGTGACAGAGCCTGGCAATCAGCCCCAGCATTTT. It codes for CASSVTEPGNQPQHF.

The chain has TRBV7-8 and TRBJ1-2; D is undetermined. V lost 2 bases to trimming and J lost 2 bases, with 12 bases between them. The CDR3 contains 15 residues. The germline V gene has CDR1 SGHVS and CDR2 FQNEAQ. The CDR3 here is CASSLTMTPNYGYTF. DNA for the CDR3: TGTGCCAGCAGCTTAACTATGACTCCCAACTATGGCTACACCTTC.

There are many counts of this clonotype. The chain links TRBV9 to TRBJ2-1; D may be TRBD2 (7 bases). The germline V gene encodes CDR1 SGDLS and CDR2 YYNGEE. This CDR3 comprises 15 residues. V dropped 0 bases and J dropped 4 bases, with 11 bases sitting between them. Here the CDR3 DNA reads TGTGCCAGCAGCGTAGCGGGGGGCCCGTACAATGAGCAGTTCTTC. Its translation: CASSVAGGPYNEQFF.

The chain has TRBV12-3 or TRBV12-4 and TRBJ1-5; D unclear. V was clipped by 8 bases and J by 0 bases, with 14 bases between them. The CDR3 runs 15 residues. In DNA, the CDR3 is TGTGCCAGCTCCAAAAAGACCCATAGCAATCAGCCCCAGCATTTT. Its protein product is CASSKKTHSNQPQHF.